This passage covers 22 T cell receptor beta chains from one sample sequenced in a study of CD8+ T cells in alopecia areata. In each case, RNA was isolated and then reverse transcribed into cDNA as the sequencing template. TCRdb keeps only in-frame clones here, not all; method: immunoSEQ multiplex PCR. Of roughly 190,000 clones in the sample, approximately 60% are singletons; the top ten hold approximately 0.7%. The treatment denotes: oral pan-JAK inhibitor, 5-10 mg twice daily. The sample in question was CD4+ T cells sorted from blood, obtained at week 4, from a patient treated with tofacitinib. Receptors were obtained from a human donor with alopecia areata.

Notes on this clone: The sample contains more than one DNA sequence encoding this CDR3. The genes are TRBV29-1 and TRBJ2-5; TRBD1 matches 9 bases. Germline V gene data show CDR1 as SQVTM and CDR2 as ANQGSEA. Unmatched junction bases numbered 2, after V lost 4 bases and J lost 2 bases. This CDR3 has 13 amino acids. The CDR3 spells CSVVQGAQETQYF. DNA for the CDR3: TGCAGCGTTGTACAGGGGGCACAAGAGACCCAGTACTTC. Using reference TRBV29-1 and TRBJ2-5 for the parts outside the CDR3, the full variable domain is SAVISQKPSRDICQRGTSLTIQCQVDSQVTMMFWYRQQPGQSLTLIATANQGSEATYESGFVIDKFPISRPNLTFSTLTVSNMSPEDSSIYLCSVVQGAQETQYFGPGTRLLVL.

This clone showed up just once. The V gene is TRBV9, the J gene TRBJ2-1; possibly TRBD1 or TRBD2 for D (5 bases each). Trimming removed 2 bases at V and 8 bases at J, with 20 bases between. CDR1 SGDLS and CDR2 YYNGEE come from the germline V gene. The CDR3 extends over 16 amino acids. Here the CDR3 DNA reads TGTGCCAGCAGCGTCCACCGGGACGTAGGAGCCTATGAGCAGTTCTTC. It translates to CASSVHRDVGAYEQFF.

There are a few counts of this clone. V gene TRBV29-1 combines with J gene TRBJ2-5, with TRBD1 matching 8 bases. The ends lost 4 bases at V and 7 bases at J; junction bases unmatched: 11. The germline gives CDR1 SQVTM, CDR2 ANQGSEA. The CDR3 is 14 amino acids. The CDR3 DNA sequence: TGCAGCGTTGGACAGGGGACCTGGGAGGCGACCCAGTACTTC. Protein: CSVGQGTWEATQYF.

The table lists this clone with a count of one. Compared with germline, one end of the junction differs, possibly owing to a read error. The CDR3 region is CASSYRGSSQPQHF. CDR3 bases: TGTGCCAGCAGTTACAGGGGGAGCAGTCAGCCCCAGCATTTT. The chain is built from TRBV6-5 and TRBJ1-5; the D gene is possibly TRBD1 (6 bases). This CDR3 comprises 14 residues. CDR1 MNHEY and CDR2 SVGAGI come from the germline V gene.

The chain is built from TRBV30 and TRBJ1-2; tentative D call: TRBD1 (5 bases). CDR3 length: 14 residues. Germline V lookup: CDR1 GTSNPN, CDR2 SVGIG (reference sequence). V gave up 3 bases and J gave up 4 bases, with 15 bases separating them. The chain's CDR3 is CAWSPRGGLYGYTF. The CDR3 region has the DNA TGTGCCTGGAGCCCTCGGGGCGGACTCTATGGCTACACCTTC.

The rearrangement joins TRBV30 to TRBJ2-7, with 7 bases identical to TRBD1. The CDR3 runs to 13 residues. The J segment lost 4 bases and the V segment lost 2 bases, leaving 5 bases of the junction unmatched. Germline loops: CDR1 GTSNPN, CDR2 SVGIG (reference sequence). The CDR3 DNA reads as TGTGCCTGGAGTCCTCGACAGGGTTACGAGCAGTACTTC. Encoded protein: CAWSPRQGYEQYF.

The chain combines TRBV29-1 with TRBJ2-3; D uncertain. The CDR3 consists of 12 residues. Germline V lookup: CDR1 SQVTM, CDR2 ANQGSEA. With 3 bases removed from V and 4 bases from J, the gap between germline ends came to 8 bases. DNA of the CDR3: TGCAGCGTTGAGAAGTTTTCAGATACGCAGTATTTT. The encoded protein is CSVEKFSDTQYF.

This rearrangement joins TRBV29-1 to TRBJ1-5; D unclear. The CDR3 extends over 15 amino acids. Looked up from germline, CDR1 is SQVTM and CDR2 is ANQGSEA. V was cut by 4 bases and J by 2 bases, with 15 bases left in between. CDR3 loop: CSVVYGQAGNQPQHF. CDR3 DNA sequence: TGCAGCGTTGTATACGGCCAGGCAGGCAATCAGCCCCAGCATTTT.

The chain combines TRBV7-2 with TRBJ2-7, with 9 bases aligning to TRBD2. Germline V gene sequence: CDR1 SGHTA, CDR2 FQGNSA. This CDR3 is built from 15 residues. With V trimmed by 5 bases and J by 3 bases, 8 bases remained unmatched. Written as DNA, the CDR3 is TGTGCCAGCAGCCGACCTAGCGGGACTGGCTACGAGCAGTACTTC. Protein sequence: CASSRPSGTGYEQYF.

This chain uses TRBV19 with TRBJ2-3; D is unclear. CDR1 LNHDA and CDR2 SQIVND come from the germline V gene (reference sequence). V was clipped by 10 bases and J by 0 bases, with 14 bases between them. This CDR3 spans 14 amino acids. CDR3 protein: CATSPGLSTDTQYF. In nucleotides, the CDR3 is TGTGCCACCTCCCCAGGCCTTAGCACAGATACGCAGTATTTT.

In this sample, this clone turned up a few times. This chain joins TRBV7-2 and TRBJ2-7, with D uncertain. The germline V gene encodes CDR1 SGHTA and CDR2 FQGNSA. V was trimmed by 2 bases and J by 0 bases, leaving 8 bases between them. The CDR3 loop spans 14 amino acids. CDR3 protein: CASSLPSSSYEQYF. CDR3 coding DNA: TGTGCCAGCAGCTTACCCTCGTCCTCCTACGAGCAGTACTTC.

V and J are TRBV7-3 and TRBJ2-3, with unresolved D. The CDR3 sequence is 14 residues long. V lost 1 base and J lost 2, with 7 bases in between. CDR1 is SGHTA, CDR2 FQGTGA, per germline. CDR3 nucleotides: TGTGCCAGCAGCTTAATCCCCGACACAGATACGCAGTATTTT. Its translation is CASSLIPDTDTQYF.

This clone was counted a few times. This chain uses TRBV29-1 with TRBJ2-3; weak D call: TRBD2 (6 bases). V lost 5 bases and J lost 6, with 15 bases in between. The CDR3 loop spans 13 amino acids. CDR1 SQVTM and CDR2 ANQGSEA come from the germline V gene. The CDR3 sequence is CSVTGTSGDTQYF. The DNA of the CDR3 is TGCAGCGTTACCGGGACTTCGGGGGATACGCAGTATTTT.

This clone has a single count. Because it lacks the conserved phenylalanine or tryptophan at the end, this CDR3 is likely a read error. The V gene is TRBV6-1, the J gene TRBJ1-1, with 11 bases that match TRBD1. Losses at the gene ends were 6 bases for V and 1 base for J; bases not matched to a gene: 1. Germline assignment: CDR1 MNHNS and CDR2 SASEGT. The CDR3 is made up of 14 amino acids. The CDR3 sequence: CASRGTGGNTEAFS. CDR3 bases: TGTGCCAGCAGGGGGACAGGGGGGAACACTGAAGCTTTCTCT.

The CDR3 sequence is CASHSYTF. The CDR3 DNA reads as TGTGCCAGCCATAGCTACACCTTC. The chain recombines TRBV14 with TRBJ1-2; D is ambiguous. The CDR3 totals 8 residues. Between the trimmed V and J ends, which lost 8 bases and 9 bases, there was a span of 4 bases. Germline V CDR1 and CDR2: SGHDN, FVKESK.

The chain couples TRBV9 to TRBJ2-1; 8 bases align to TRBD1. The J segment lost 8 bases and the V segment lost 5 bases, leaving 6 bases of the junction unmatched. CDR3 length: 13 residues. The germline V gene has CDR1 SGDLS and CDR2 YYNGEE. CDR3 coding DNA: TGTGCCAGCAGACGGACAGGGAAAGATGAGCAGTTCTTC. Encoded protein: CASRRTGKDEQFF.

This clone was observed a handful of times. The chain carries TRBV4-1 and TRBJ2-1; 15 nucleotides agree with TRBD2. Trimming cost V 4 bases and J 2 bases; bases outside gene matches: 6. Germline loops: CDR1 MGHRA, CDR2 YSYEKL. The CDR3 has 18 amino acids. The CDR3 loop reads CASSRGLAGGRTYNEQFF. CDR3 in DNA: TGCGCCAGCAGCCGGGGACTAGCGGGAGGTAGGACCTACAATGAGCAGTTCTTC.

This clone was detected once. The V gene is TRBV2, the J gene TRBJ2-5; TRBD2 aligns across 10 bases. Germline trimming cut 6 bases from V and 5 bases from J; bases unmatched to any gene: 12. This CDR3 has 16 residues. Germline V gene lookup returns CDR1 SNHLY and CDR2 FYNNEI. DNA for the CDR3: TGTGCCAGCAGCGACCCCCTAGCGGGAGCTGGGGAGACCCAGTACTTC. Translated, it gives CASSDPLAGAGETQYF.

V gene TRBV19 combines with J gene TRBJ2-7; 14 bases are a match to TRBD2. Trimming cost V 5 bases and J 4 bases; bases outside gene matches: 4. The germline V gene encodes CDR1 LNHDA and CDR2 SQIVND (reference sequence). This CDR3 is built from 15 residues. This CDR3 is CASSGWTSGRYEQYF. The CDR3 DNA reads as TGTGCCAGTAGTGGGTGGACTAGCGGGAGGTACGAGCAGTACTTC.

This rearrangement joins TRBV19 to TRBJ2-7; 7 positions agree with TRBD2. V gave up 4 bases and J gave up 1 base; unmatched junction bases: 4. CDR1 is LNHDA, CDR2 SQIVND, per germline (reference sequence). This CDR3 has 14 amino acids. The CDR3 region is CASSKRDGSYEQYF. CDR3 DNA sequence: TGTGCCAGTAGTAAGCGGGACGGGTCCTACGAGCAGTACTTC.

The rearrangement joins TRBV2 to TRBJ1-5; TRBD1 is a possible D gene (5 bases). V dropped 9 bases and J dropped 2 bases, with 11 bases sitting between them. Germline V gene data show CDR1 as SNHLY and CDR2 as FYNNEI. The CDR3 runs 13 residues. CDR3 in amino acids: CASQGFRNQPQHF. In DNA form, the CDR3 reads TGTGCCAGTCAGGGTTTTCGCAATCAGCCCCAGCATTTT.

For this clone: The identical CDR3 is also encoded by other nucleotide sequences in the sample. The chain employs TRBV6-5 and TRBJ2-7, with 14 bases that match TRBD2. Germline V gives CDR1 MNHEY, CDR2 SVGAGI. V shed 0 bases, J shed 5 bases, and the junction held 0 bases outside the gene matches. The CDR3 length is 15 residues. CDR3 coding DNA: TGTGCCAGCAGTTACTCGGGACTAGCGGGAGACGAGCAGTACTTC. Amino acid sequence: CASSYSGLAGDEQYF.